This is a list of T cell receptor beta chains from one sample in a study of response to subunit inactivated influenza vaccine. TCRdb reprocessed the RT-PCR reads with MiXCR, giving one entry per CDR3 protein. The sample shows around 480,000 distinct CDR3 sequences, 16% of them seen only once. The sequences come from CD4+ T cells sorted from PBMCs, collected less than 30 months after vaccination. The origin of the receptors is a man between 50 and 69 years old who received an inactivated influenza vaccine. CDR3s include the opening cysteine and the closing phenylalanine or tryptophan. Fields, in order: J gene, clone size, V gene, D gene, CDR3 length, CDR3 DNA, CDR3 protein. The D gene is left open where the match is weak. A row's size may be missing; if present it is once, few, many or a size class.

j_gene: TRBJ1-2
abundance: once
v_gene: TRBV5-1
d_gene: NA
len: 15
CDR3nt: TGCGCCAGCAGCCCTTGGGGGGATAATAACTATGGCTACACCTTC
CDR3aa: CASSPWGDNNYGYTF

j_gene: TRBJ2-5
abundance: few
v_gene: TRBV20-1
d_gene: TRBD2
len: 18
CDR3nt: TGCAGTGCTAGAGGCGGAGGGAGCGGGGGCTTGTACCAAGAGACCCAGTACTTC
CDR3aa: CSARGGGSGGLYQETQYF

j_gene: TRBJ2-5
abundance: NA
v_gene: TRBV28
d_gene: NA
len: 10
CDR3nt: TGTGCCAGTAAAGAAGAGACCCAGTACTTC
CDR3aa: CASKEETQYF

j_gene: TRBJ2-1
abundance: many
v_gene: TRBV7-9
d_gene: TRBD2
len: 14
CDR3nt: TGTGCCAGCAGCTTACTAGCGGGGACCAATGAGCAGTTCTTC
CDR3aa: CASSLLAGTNEQFF

j_gene: TRBJ2-3
abundance: NA
v_gene: TRBV6-1
d_gene: TRBD2
len: 15
CDR3nt: TGTGCCAGCAGTCGTAGCGGGTTTCTCACAGATACGCAGTATTTT
CDR3aa: CASSRSGFLTDTQYF

j_gene: TRBJ2-2
abundance: NA
v_gene: TRBV4-2
d_gene: NA
len: 15
CDR3nt: TGTGCCAGCAGCAGCAGCAGGGTCAGCACCGGGGAGCTGTTTTTT
CDR3aa: CASSSSRVSTGELFF

j_gene: TRBJ2-7
abundance: NA
v_gene: TRBV6-5
d_gene: NA
len: 14
CDR3nt: TGTGCCAGCAGTTACTCCGGCTTTTCGGACGAGCAGTACTTC
CDR3aa: CASSYSGFSDEQYF

j_gene: TRBJ1-5
abundance: many
v_gene: TRBV5-1
d_gene: NA
len: 13
CDR3nt: TGCGCCAGCAGCTTGGAATACAATCAGCCCCAGCATTTT
CDR3aa: CASSLEYNQPQHF

j_gene: TRBJ2-1
abundance: NA
v_gene: TRBV4-2
d_gene: NA
len: 15
CDR3nt: TGTGCCAGCAGCCAGACTTGGGGAGGTGTTAATGAGCAGTTCTTC
CDR3aa: CASSQTWGGVNEQFF

j_gene: TRBJ1-5
abundance: NA
v_gene: TRBV20-1
d_gene: TRBD1
len: 14
CDR3nt: TGCAGTGCTCTCCTTGTTCAGGGGGGTCAGCCCCAGCATTTT
CDR3aa: CSALLVQGGQPQHF

j_gene: TRBJ2-2
abundance: few
v_gene: TRBV2
d_gene: NA
len: 14
CDR3nt: TGTGCCAGCAGTTGGGAGGCGAACACCGGGGAGCTGTTTTTT
CDR3aa: CASSWEANTGELFF

j_gene: TRBJ2-5
abundance: NA
v_gene: TRBV7-2
d_gene: TRBD2
len: 16
CDR3nt: TGTGCCAGCAGCTTAGCGAGTAGCGGGGGCTGGGAGACCCAGTACTTC
CDR3aa: CASSLASSGGWETQYF

j_gene: TRBJ1-1
abundance: NA
v_gene: TRBV11-2
d_gene: NA
len: 13
CDR3nt: TGTGCCAGCAGCTCGGGTTTGTTTACTGAAGCTTTCTTT
CDR3aa: CASSSGLFTEAFF

j_gene: TRBJ2-2
abundance: NA
v_gene: TRBV29-1
d_gene: NA
len: 15
CDR3nt: TGCAGCGTCAACACAGGGCCTGCGAACACCGGGGAGCTGTTTTTT
CDR3aa: CSVNTGPANTGELFF

j_gene: TRBJ2-1
abundance: many
v_gene: TRBV5-1
d_gene: NA
len: 16
CDR3nt: TGCGCCAGCAGCTCTACAGGGTCCAGCTCCTACAATGAGCAGTTCTTC
CDR3aa: CASSSTGSSSYNEQFF

j_gene: TRBJ1-2
abundance: NA
v_gene: TRBV3-1
d_gene: NA
len: 16
CDR3nt: TGTGCCAGCAGCCAGGGTTATCGACAACCTAACTATGGCTACACCTTC
CDR3aa: CASSQGYRQPNYGYTF

j_gene: TRBJ1-4
abundance: NA
v_gene: TRBV6-5
d_gene: NA
len: 16
CDR3nt: TGTGCCAGCAGTTACGATCGATCCGCCTCTAATGAAAAACTGTTTTTT
CDR3aa: CASSYDRSASNEKLFF

j_gene: TRBJ2-2
abundance: NA
v_gene: TRBV24-1
d_gene: TRBD2
len: 16
CDR3nt: TGTGCCACCAGTGATCCTAGCGGGGGGAACACCGGGGAGCTGTTTTTT
CDR3aa: CATSDPSGGNTGELFF

j_gene: TRBJ1-4
abundance: NA
v_gene: TRBV29-1
d_gene: TRBD1
len: 14
CDR3nt: TGCAGCGTTGCGGACCGGGACAGGAATGAAAAACTGTTTTTT
CDR3aa: CSVADRDRNEKLFF

j_gene: TRBJ2-1
abundance: NA
v_gene: TRBV7-2
d_gene: NA
len: 14
CDR3nt: TGTGCCAGCAGCTTTACAGGGTACCGGACTGAGCAGTTCTTC
CDR3aa: CASSFTGYRTEQFF

j_gene: TRBJ2-3
abundance: few
v_gene: TRBV7-9
d_gene: TRBD1
len: 15
CDR3nt: TGTGCCAGCAGCTTAGGGGACAGGGTCACAGATACGCAGTATTTT
CDR3aa: CASSLGDRVTDTQYF

j_gene: TRBJ2-5
abundance: few
v_gene: TRBV20-1
d_gene: NA
len: 13
CDR3nt: TGCAGTGCGTTCCCCAGGGGATGGGAGACCCAGTACTTC
CDR3aa: CSAFPRGWETQYF

j_gene: TRBJ2-2
abundance: few
v_gene: TRBV19
d_gene: TRBD2
len: 15
CDR3nt: TGTGCCAGTAGTATCCTAGCGGGAGTTACCGGGGAGCTGTTTTTT
CDR3aa: CASSILAGVTGELFF

j_gene: TRBJ2-1
abundance: many
v_gene: TRBV12-3/TRBV12-4
d_gene: NA
len: 15
CDR3nt: TGTGCCAGCAGTTTAGGGGCGGGATGGTACAATGAGCAGTTCTTC
CDR3aa: CASSLGAGWYNEQFF

j_gene: TRBJ2-7
abundance: few
v_gene: TRBV7-8
d_gene: TRBD2
len: 18
CDR3nt: TGTGCCAGCAGCTTTTCGACTAGCGGGAAAAAGAGCTCCTACGAGCAGTACTTC
CDR3aa: CASSFSTSGKKSSYEQYF

j_gene: TRBJ1-1
abundance: many
v_gene: TRBV5-6
d_gene: NA
len: 12
CDR3nt: TGTGCCAGCAGCCCGTGGGACGGTGAAGCTTTCTTT
CDR3aa: CASSPWDGEAFF

j_gene: TRBJ2-1
abundance: NA
v_gene: TRBV4-2
d_gene: TRBD2
len: 17
CDR3nt: TGTGCCAGCAGCCCCTGGACTAGCGGGGGCTCCTACAATGAGCAGTTCTTC
CDR3aa: CASSPWTSGGSYNEQFF

j_gene: TRBJ2-2
abundance: few
v_gene: TRBV10-3
d_gene: NA
len: 16
CDR3nt: TGTGCCATCAGTGAGGTTGGCGGGTCCGGCACCGGGGAGCTGTTTTTT
CDR3aa: CAISEVGGSGTGELFF

j_gene: TRBJ1-5
abundance: NA
v_gene: TRBV4-3
d_gene: NA
len: 14
CDR3nt: TGCGCCAGCAGCCAAGATATCGCCGGAGGTCCCCAGCATTTT
CDR3aa: CASSQDIAGGPQHF

j_gene: TRBJ2-7
abundance: few
v_gene: TRBV7-8
d_gene: TRBD2
len: 16
CDR3nt: TGTGCCAGCAGCTCGCAACTAGCGGGAGAGGTTGGCGAGCAGTACTTC
CDR3aa: CASSSQLAGEVGEQYF

j_gene: TRBJ2-5
abundance: many
v_gene: TRBV20-1
d_gene: NA
len: 15
CDR3nt: TGCAGTGCTAGAATAGGATCGGGGCTCGCGGAGACCCAGTACTTC
CDR3aa: CSARIGSGLAETQYF

j_gene: TRBJ2-2
abundance: NA
v_gene: TRBV29-1
d_gene: TRBD1
len: 16
CDR3nt: TGCAGCGCCAAGGGGTCCGGGACAGCGAACACCGGGGAGCTGTTTTTT
CDR3aa: CSAKGSGTANTGELFF

j_gene: TRBJ2-5
abundance: NA
v_gene: TRBV6-1
d_gene: TRBD1
len: 15
CDR3nt: TGTGCCAGCAGTGATGGGACAGGGTGCTACGAGACCCAGTACTTC
CDR3aa: CASSDGTGCYETQYF

j_gene: TRBJ2-5
abundance: NA
v_gene: TRBV5-1
d_gene: TRBD1
len: 14
CDR3nt: TGCGCCAGCAGACCTGGGACAGGGCAAGAGACCCAGTACTTC
CDR3aa: CASRPGTGQETQYF

j_gene: TRBJ1-2
abundance: NA
v_gene: TRBV9
d_gene: TRBD1
len: 15
CDR3nt: TGTGCCAGCAGCCCCTCCGGGACAGCAAAAGATGGCTACACCTTC
CDR3aa: CASSPSGTAKDGYTF

j_gene: TRBJ1-6
abundance: few
v_gene: TRBV14
d_gene: NA
len: 13
CDR3nt: TGTGCCAGCAGCCCAGCTTATAATTCACCCCTCCACTTT
CDR3aa: CASSPAYNSPLHF

j_gene: TRBJ2-3
abundance: many
v_gene: TRBV10-3
d_gene: TRBD2
len: 15
CDR3nt: TGTGCCAGCGGGACTAGCGGGAGGTCCGACGATACGCAGTATTTT
CDR3aa: CASGTSGRSDDTQYF

j_gene: TRBJ2-3
abundance: few
v_gene: TRBV5-1
d_gene: TRBD2
len: 15
CDR3nt: TGCGCCAGCAAGGCTAGCGGGGGGTCCACAGATACGCAGTATTTT
CDR3aa: CASKASGGSTDTQYF

j_gene: TRBJ1-6
abundance: few
v_gene: TRBV20-1
d_gene: NA
len: 13
CDR3nt: TGCAGTGCAGCCTTTGAAAAGAACTCACCCCTCCACTTT
CDR3aa: CSAAFEKNSPLHF

j_gene: TRBJ2-1
abundance: NA
v_gene: TRBV4-2
d_gene: NA
len: 13
CDR3nt: TGTGCCAGCAGCCAGGAAGTCTACAATGAGCAGTTCTTC
CDR3aa: CASSQEVYNEQFF

j_gene: TRBJ1-6
abundance: NA
v_gene: TRBV6-5
d_gene: NA
len: 16
CDR3nt: TGTGCCAGCAGTTACTCTCGGGGGCTCGGCGATTCACCCCTCCACTTT
CDR3aa: CASSYSRGLGDSPLHF

j_gene: TRBJ2-7
abundance: NA
v_gene: TRBV20-1
d_gene: TRBD2
len: 14
CDR3nt: TGCAGTGCTAAACTAGCGGGGGACTCCTACGAGCAGTACTTC
CDR3aa: CSAKLAGDSYEQYF

j_gene: TRBJ2-1
abundance: NA
v_gene: TRBV9
d_gene: TRBD2
len: 19
CDR3nt: TGTGCCAGCAGCGTAGTTGTGACTAGCGGGAGTTACTTGTACAATGAGCAGTTCTTC
CDR3aa: CASSVVVTSGSYLYNEQFF

j_gene: TRBJ2-5
abundance: NA
v_gene: TRBV2
d_gene: TRBD2
len: 15
CDR3nt: TGTGCCAGCAGTTTGCTAGCGGAGCACTCGGAGACCCAGTACTTC
CDR3aa: CASSLLAEHSETQYF

j_gene: TRBJ2-2
abundance: few
v_gene: TRBV3-1
d_gene: TRBD2
len: 17
CDR3nt: TGTGCCAGCAGCCGATCGACTAGCGGGAGGTTGGGCGGGGAGCTGTTTTTT
CDR3aa: CASSRSTSGRLGGELFF

j_gene: TRBJ1-2
abundance: NA
v_gene: TRBV7-8
d_gene: TRBD1
len: 16
CDR3nt: TGTGCCAGCAGCTTAGGGACAGGGGGCTTTAACTATGGCTACACCTTC
CDR3aa: CASSLGTGGFNYGYTF

j_gene: TRBJ2-7
abundance: few
v_gene: TRBV4-2
d_gene: NA
len: 13
CDR3nt: TGTGCCAGCAGCCAAGAGCTTCGGGGCGAGCAGTACTTC
CDR3aa: CASSQELRGEQYF

j_gene: TRBJ2-6
abundance: NA
v_gene: TRBV7-8
d_gene: TRBD1
len: 16
CDR3nt: TGTGCCAGCACCCGGCAGGGGGCTTTTGGGGCCAACGTCCTGACTTTC
CDR3aa: CASTRQGAFGANVLTF

j_gene: TRBJ2-5
abundance: few
v_gene: TRBV5-1
d_gene: NA
len: 20
CDR3nt: TGCGCCAGCAGCTTAGGATGGTACAATGGTCCACTAGCTTTGGGGGAGACCCAGTACTTC
CDR3aa: CASSLGWYNGPLALGETQYF

j_gene: TRBJ2-7
abundance: NA
v_gene: TRBV20-1
d_gene: NA
len: 12
CDR3nt: TGCAGTGCTAGAGCGGTGGGACGCGAGCAGTACTTC
CDR3aa: CSARAVGREQYF

j_gene: TRBJ2-1
abundance: NA
v_gene: TRBV27
d_gene: TRBD2
len: 15
CDR3nt: TGTGCCAGCTTTAGCGGGAGAAGCTCCTACAATGAGCAGTTCTTC
CDR3aa: CASFSGRSSYNEQFF

j_gene: TRBJ2-5
abundance: NA
v_gene: TRBV9
d_gene: NA
len: 14
CDR3nt: TGTGCCAGCAGCGTAGGAAGGAGCGAAGAAACCCAGTACTTC
CDR3aa: CASSVGRSEETQYF

j_gene: TRBJ1-5
abundance: many
v_gene: TRBV2
d_gene: NA
len: 13
CDR3nt: TGTGCCAGCAGTGACGAACTCAATCAGCCCCAGCATTTT
CDR3aa: CASSDELNQPQHF

j_gene: TRBJ2-5
abundance: few
v_gene: TRBV6-5
d_gene: TRBD1
len: 16
CDR3nt: TGTGCCAGCAGTTACTCTGGGACAGGGGGCTTAGAGACCCAGTACTTC
CDR3aa: CASSYSGTGGLETQYF

j_gene: TRBJ1-4
abundance: few
v_gene: TRBV12-3/TRBV12-4
d_gene: TRBD1
len: 17
CDR3nt: TGTGCCAGCAGTTTGGGTTTTGTTGGGACAGGGGACGAAAAACTGTTTTTT
CDR3aa: CASSLGFVGTGDEKLFF

j_gene: TRBJ2-3
abundance: NA
v_gene: TRBV20-1
d_gene: TRBD1
len: 15
CDR3nt: TGCAGTGCTAGAGAGCCCGGGACAGCAGGAGATACGCAGTATTTT
CDR3aa: CSAREPGTAGDTQYF

j_gene: TRBJ2-1
abundance: many
v_gene: TRBV5-1
d_gene: TRBD1
len: 16
CDR3nt: TGCGCCAGCAGAGTATCCCCACAGGGGGCGGACAATGAGCAGTTCTTC
CDR3aa: CASRVSPQGADNEQFF

j_gene: TRBJ1-3
abundance: few
v_gene: TRBV6-2/TRBV6-3
d_gene: NA
len: 13
CDR3nt: TGTGCCAGCAGTTACTCGATCGGAAACACCATATATTTT
CDR3aa: CASSYSIGNTIYF

j_gene: TRBJ2-1
abundance: NA
v_gene: TRBV10-2
d_gene: NA
len: 15
CDR3nt: TGCGCCAGCAGTGCGGGCGGAAGCTCCTACAATGAGCAGTTCTTC
CDR3aa: CASSAGGSSYNEQFF